These T cell receptor beta chains were read from a single sample in a study of shared T cell receptors in the human thymus. Profiled with immunoSEQ multiplex PCR; TCRdb holds only in-frame clones, not every one. The profile shows just under 550,000 clones, around three quarters of them singletons. These same records also appear under a second study, on human thymus T cells.

The specimen sequenced was thymocytes. Receptors were obtained from a boy under three years old with a congenital heart defect. Both conserved end residues are part of each CDR3. The D gene is left open where the match is weak. Only some rows state a clone size, as once, few, many or a class for expanded clones.

J gene | V gene | D gene | clone size | CDR3 protein | CDR3 DNA
TRBJ2-3 | TRBV4-2 | TRBD2 | NA | CASSLAGGYYTDTQYF | TGTGCCAGCAGCCTTGCGGGAGGGTATTACACAGATACGCAGTATTTT
TRBJ2-3 | TRBV7-9 | NA | NA | CASSPADTQYF | TGTGCCAGCAGCCCTGCGGATACGCAGTATTTT
TRBJ1-2 | TRBV27 | NA | NA | CASSLSAGECYTF | TGTGCCAGCAGTTTGTCGGCAGGGGAATGCTACACCTTC
TRBJ1-5 | TRBV18 | NA | once | CASSSTGEGRQPQHF | TGTGCCAGCTCCTCCACCGGGGAGGGGCGGCAGCCCCAGCATTTT
TRBJ1-2 | TRBV5-6 | TRBD1 | NA | CASSWTGGNYGYTF | TGTGCCAGCAGCTGGACAGGGGGCAACTATGGCTACACCTTC
TRBJ1-2 | TRBV27 | NA | NA | CASSLRRPTNYGYTF | TGTGCCAGCAGTTTAAGGCGGCCCACTAACTATGGCTACACCTTC
TRBJ2-5 | TRBV29-1 | NA | NA | CSATPRTRQETQYF | TGCAGCGCCACCCCCCGGACACGGCAAGAGACCCAGTACTTC
TRBJ1-4 | TRBV6-5 | NA | NA | CASGSGGEFNEKLFF | TGTGCCAGCGGTTCGGGAGGGGAATTTAATGAAAAACTGTTTTTT
TRBJ2-7 | TRBV29-1 | TRBD1 | NA | CSVSEDRVHYEQYF | TGCAGCGTTTCCGAAGACAGGGTACACTACGAGCAGTACTTC
TRBJ2-1 | TRBV6-1 | TRBD2 | NA | CASSEGLAEQFF | TGTGCCAGCAGTGAGGGACTAGCGGAGCAGTTCTTC
TRBJ1-2 | TRBV6-1 | NA | NA | CASSERNRANYGYTF | TGTGCCAGCAGTGAAAGGAACAGGGCTAACTATGGCTACACCTTC
TRBJ1-1 | TRBV29-1 | NA | NA | CSVGDSPLENTEAFF | TGCAGCGTTGGTGACAGCCCATTAGAAAACACTGAAGCTTTCTTT
TRBJ2-5 | TRBV12-5 | NA | NA | CASGLVGRGVETQYF | TGTGCTAGTGGTTTGGTGGGCAGGGGTGTGGAGACCCAGTACTTC
TRBJ2-1 | TRBV4-3 | TRBD2 | NA | CASSPGAGVGNEQFF | TGCGCCAGCAGCCCTGGGGCGGGAGTAGGCAATGAGCAGTTCTTC
TRBJ2-1 | TRBV11-2 | TRBD2 | NA | CASSLHVPGLAGSGEQFF | TGTGCCAGCAGCTTACACGTACCGGGACTAGCGGGATCTGGTGAGCAGTTCTTC
TRBJ1-2 | TRBV2 | NA | NA | CASIGPGQGHLNYGYTF | TGTGCCAGCATCGGCCCGGGACAAGGACACCTTAACTATGGCTACACCTTC
TRBJ2-5 | TRBV9 | NA | NA | CASSVALEETQYF | TGTGCCAGCAGCGTAGCTCTAGAAGAGACCCAGTACTTC
TRBJ2-5 | TRBV30 | TRBD1 | NA | CAWTLKGAKETQYF | TGTGCCTGGACCCTGAAGGGGGCGAAAGAGACCCAGTACTTC
TRBJ1-1 | TRBV7-8 | TRBD1 | NA | CASSYGPGQGPGATEAFF | TGTGCCAGCAGCTATGGGCCGGGACAGGGTCCGGGGGCCACTGAAGCTTTCTTT
TRBJ2-7 | TRBV4-1 | TRBD2 | once | CASSQAGGLHRGRDEQYF | TGCGCCAGCAGCCAAGCGGGGGGTCTACATCGGGGTCGGGACGAGCAGTACTTC
TRBJ2-7 | TRBV5-1 | NA | few | CASMTGGLAGGRTYEQYF | TGCGCCAGTATGACAGGGGGTTTAGCGGGAGGCCGTACCTACGAGCAGTACTTC
TRBJ2-5 | TRBV6-1 | TRBD2 | NA | CASSELRLAGGETQYF | TGTGCCAGCAGTGAATTGCGGCTAGCGGGGGGGGAGACCCAGTACTTC
TRBJ2-1 | TRBV30 | NA | NA | CAWLPWAKRGYNEQFF | TGTGCCTGGCTCCCCTGGGCTAAAAGGGGGTACAATGAGCAGTTCTTC
TRBJ1-2 | TRBV5-1 | TRBD1 | NA | CASSFGTGRGYGYTF | TGCGCCAGCAGCTTCGGGACAGGGAGGGGCTATGGCTACACCTTC
TRBJ1-1 | TRBV28 | NA | NA | CASTIGDTEAFF | TGTGCCAGCACCATAGGAGACACTGAAGCTTTCTTT
TRBJ2-4 | TRBV11-2 | NA | NA | CASSPHLAKNIQYF | TGTGCCAGCAGTCCACACCTAGCCAAAAACATTCAGTACTTC
TRBJ2-1 | TRBV9 | TRBD1 | NA | CASSTPGGPFGSEYNEQFF | TGTGCCAGCAGCACCCCAGGGGGACCATTCGGCAGCGAATACAATGAGCAGTTCTTC
TRBJ2-1 | TRBV4-2 | NA | NA | CASSQGRLGEGDNEQFF | TGTGCCAGCAGCCAAGGGCGCTTGGGGGAGGGGGACAATGAGCAGTTCTTC
TRBJ2-7 | TRBV7-8 | NA | NA | CASSSDTSYEQYF | TGTGCCAGCAGCTCCGACACCTCCTACGAGCAGTACTTC
TRBJ2-3 | TRBV9 | NA | once | CASSLTDTQYF | TGTGCCAGCAGCTTAACAGATACGCAGTATTTT